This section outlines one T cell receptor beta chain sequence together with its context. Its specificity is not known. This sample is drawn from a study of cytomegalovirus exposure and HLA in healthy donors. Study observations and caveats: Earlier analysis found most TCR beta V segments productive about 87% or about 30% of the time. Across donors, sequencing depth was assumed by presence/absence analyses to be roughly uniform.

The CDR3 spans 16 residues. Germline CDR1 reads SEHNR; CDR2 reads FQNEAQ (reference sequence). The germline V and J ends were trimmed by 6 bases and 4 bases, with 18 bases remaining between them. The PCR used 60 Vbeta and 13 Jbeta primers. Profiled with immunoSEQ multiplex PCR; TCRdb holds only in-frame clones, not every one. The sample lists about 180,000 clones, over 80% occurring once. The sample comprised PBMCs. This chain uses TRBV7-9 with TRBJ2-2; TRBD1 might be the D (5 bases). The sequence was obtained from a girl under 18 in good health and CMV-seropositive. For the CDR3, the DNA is TGTGCCAGCAGTCACCCTCAGGGTTTGAGCACCGGGGAGCTGTTTTTT. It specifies CASSHPQGLSTGELFF.